This T cell receptor beta chain is from a study of cytomegalovirus exposure and HLA in healthy donors. Whole-study context: Both the 100 to 150 validation repertoires and the roughly 640 first-cohort repertoires used the same platform, as reported by a later analysis.

The data were produced by immunoSEQ multiplex PCR, yet TCRdb's version contains in-frame clones alone and is incomplete. The sample includes under 200,000 clones, roughly 96% seen only once; the top ten take about 0.89%. V dropped 3 bases and J dropped 8; count of bases not matched to a gene: 24. The CDR3 sequence is 21 residues long. Germline V gives CDR1 SGHVS, CDR2 FNYEAQ. The V gene is TRBV7-6, the J gene TRBJ1-6; TRBD1 matches 8 bases. Sequenced material: PBMCs. The receptor comes from a woman aged 18-29 years in good health and CMV-seronegative. CDR3 sequence reads: CASSFPQPNRTGYGSYSPLHF. The DNA of the CDR3 is TGTGCCAGCAGCTTTCCCCAACCTAATAGGACAGGGTATGGTAGTTATTCACCCCTCCACTTT.